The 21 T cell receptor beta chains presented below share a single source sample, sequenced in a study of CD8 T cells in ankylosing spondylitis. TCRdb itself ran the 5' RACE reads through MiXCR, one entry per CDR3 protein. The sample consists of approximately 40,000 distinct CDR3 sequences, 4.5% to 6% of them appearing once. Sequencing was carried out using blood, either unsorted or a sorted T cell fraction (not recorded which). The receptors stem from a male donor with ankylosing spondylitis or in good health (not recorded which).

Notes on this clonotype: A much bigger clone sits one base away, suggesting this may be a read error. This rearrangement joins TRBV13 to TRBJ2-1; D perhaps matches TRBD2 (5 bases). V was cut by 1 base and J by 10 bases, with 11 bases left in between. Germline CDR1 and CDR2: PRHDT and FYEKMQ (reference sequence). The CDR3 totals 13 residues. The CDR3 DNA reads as TGTGCCAGCAGCTTAGCGCCGAGCGGCGAGCAGTTCTTC. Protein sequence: CASSLAPSGEQFF.

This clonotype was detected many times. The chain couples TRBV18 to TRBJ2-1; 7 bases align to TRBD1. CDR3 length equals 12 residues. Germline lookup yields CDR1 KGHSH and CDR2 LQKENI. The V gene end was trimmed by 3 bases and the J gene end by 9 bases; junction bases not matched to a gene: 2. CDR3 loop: CASSPYRGEQFF. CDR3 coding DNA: TGTGCCAGCTCACCTTACAGGGGTGAGCAGTTCTTC.

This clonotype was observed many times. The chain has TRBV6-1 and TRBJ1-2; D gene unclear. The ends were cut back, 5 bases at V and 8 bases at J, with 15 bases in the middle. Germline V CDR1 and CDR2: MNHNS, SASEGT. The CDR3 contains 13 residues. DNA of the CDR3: TGTGCCAGCAGTACCCCAAACATTAGAGGCTACACCTTC. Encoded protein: CASSTPNIRGYTF.

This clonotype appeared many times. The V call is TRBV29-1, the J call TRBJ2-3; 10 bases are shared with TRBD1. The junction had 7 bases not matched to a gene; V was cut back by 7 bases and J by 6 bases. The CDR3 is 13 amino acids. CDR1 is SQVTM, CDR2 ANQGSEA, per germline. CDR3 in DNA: TGCAGCGCAGGACAGGGGGGGCCGGATACGCAGTATTTT. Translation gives CSAGQGGPDTQYF.

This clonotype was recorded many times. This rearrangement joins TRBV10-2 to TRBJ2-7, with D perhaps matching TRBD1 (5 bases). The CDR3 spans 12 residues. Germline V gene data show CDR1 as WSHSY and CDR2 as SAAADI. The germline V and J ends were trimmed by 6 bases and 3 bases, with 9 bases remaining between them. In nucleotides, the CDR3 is TGCGCCAGCAGGTCGACAGACTACGAGCAGTACTTC. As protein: CASRSTDYEQYF.

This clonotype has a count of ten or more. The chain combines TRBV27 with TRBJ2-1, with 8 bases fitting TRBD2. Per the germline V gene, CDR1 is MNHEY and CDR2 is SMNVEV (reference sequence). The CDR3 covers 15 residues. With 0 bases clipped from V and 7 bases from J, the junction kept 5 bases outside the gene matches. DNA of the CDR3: TGTGCCAGCAGTTTATCGCTCGGGAGGGCGAATGAGCAGTTCTTC. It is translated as CASSLSLGRANEQFF.

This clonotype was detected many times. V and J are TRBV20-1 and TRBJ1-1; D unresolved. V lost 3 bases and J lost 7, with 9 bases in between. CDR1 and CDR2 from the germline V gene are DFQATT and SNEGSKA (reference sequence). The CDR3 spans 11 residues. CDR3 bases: TGCAGTGCTAGTAGGACGGATGAAGCTTTCTTT. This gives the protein CSASRTDEAFF.

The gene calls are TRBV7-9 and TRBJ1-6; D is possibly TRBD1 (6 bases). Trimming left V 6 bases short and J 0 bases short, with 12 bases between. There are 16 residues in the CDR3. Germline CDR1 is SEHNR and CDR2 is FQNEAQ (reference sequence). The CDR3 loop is CASRGGANSYNSPLHF. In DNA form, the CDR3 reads TGTGCCAGCAGGGGGGGGGCGAACTCCTATAATTCACCCCTCCACTTT.

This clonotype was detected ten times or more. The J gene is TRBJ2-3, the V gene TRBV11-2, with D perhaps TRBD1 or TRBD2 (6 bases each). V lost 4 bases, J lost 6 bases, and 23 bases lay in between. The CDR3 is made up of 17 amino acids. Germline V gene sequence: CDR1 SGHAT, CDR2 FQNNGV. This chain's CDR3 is CASSSMDGGTLMDTQYF. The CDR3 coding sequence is TGTGCCAGCAGCTCGATGGACGGGGGCACCCTTATGGATACGCAGTATTTT.

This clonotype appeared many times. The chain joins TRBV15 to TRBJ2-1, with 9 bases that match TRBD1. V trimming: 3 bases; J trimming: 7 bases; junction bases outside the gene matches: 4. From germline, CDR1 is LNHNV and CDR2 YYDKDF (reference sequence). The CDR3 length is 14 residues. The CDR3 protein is CATSRDRGRNEQFF. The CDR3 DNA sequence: TGTGCCACCAGCAGGGACAGGGGTCGGAATGAGCAGTTCTTC.

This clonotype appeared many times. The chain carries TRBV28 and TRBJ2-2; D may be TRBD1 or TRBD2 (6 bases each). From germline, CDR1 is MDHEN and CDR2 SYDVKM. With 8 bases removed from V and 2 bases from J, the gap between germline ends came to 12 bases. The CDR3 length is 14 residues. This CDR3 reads CASRGQGNTGELFF. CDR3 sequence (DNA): TGTGCCAGCCGGGGGCAGGGCAACACCGGGGAGCTGTTTTTT.

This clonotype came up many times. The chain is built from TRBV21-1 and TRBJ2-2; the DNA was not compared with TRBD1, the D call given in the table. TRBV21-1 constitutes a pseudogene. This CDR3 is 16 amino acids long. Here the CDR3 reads CASSKCWTPRPGELFF. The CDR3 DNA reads TGTGCCAGCAGCAAGTGTTGGACACCCCGTCCCGGGGAGCTGTTTTTT.

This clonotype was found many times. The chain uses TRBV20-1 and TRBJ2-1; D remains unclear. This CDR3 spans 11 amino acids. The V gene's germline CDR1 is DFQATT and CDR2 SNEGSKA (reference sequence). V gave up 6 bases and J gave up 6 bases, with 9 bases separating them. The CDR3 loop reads CSADLGNEQFF. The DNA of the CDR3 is TGCAGTGCGGATCTTGGCAATGAGCAGTTCTTC.

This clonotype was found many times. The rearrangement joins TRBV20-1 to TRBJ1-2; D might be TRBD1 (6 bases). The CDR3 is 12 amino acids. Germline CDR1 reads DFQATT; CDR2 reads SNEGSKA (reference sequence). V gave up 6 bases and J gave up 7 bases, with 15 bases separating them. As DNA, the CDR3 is TGCAGTGCCGGGAAAGGGGGGACTGGCTACACCTTC. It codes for CSAGKGGTGYTF.

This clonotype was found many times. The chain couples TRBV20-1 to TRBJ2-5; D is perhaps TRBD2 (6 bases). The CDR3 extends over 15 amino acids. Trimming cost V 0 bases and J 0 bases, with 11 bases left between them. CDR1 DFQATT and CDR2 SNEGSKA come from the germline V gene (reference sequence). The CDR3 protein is CSAREVAAYQETQYF. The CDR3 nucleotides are TGCAGTGCTAGAGAAGTAGCGGCGTACCAAGAGACCCAGTACTTC.

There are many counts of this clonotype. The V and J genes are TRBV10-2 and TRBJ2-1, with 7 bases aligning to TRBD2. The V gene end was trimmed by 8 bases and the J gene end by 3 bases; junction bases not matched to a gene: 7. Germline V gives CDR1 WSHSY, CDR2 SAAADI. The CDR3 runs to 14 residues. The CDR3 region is CASEFGGGYNEQFF. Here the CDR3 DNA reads TGCGCCAGCGAGTTTGGGGGGGGCTACAATGAGCAGTTCTTC.

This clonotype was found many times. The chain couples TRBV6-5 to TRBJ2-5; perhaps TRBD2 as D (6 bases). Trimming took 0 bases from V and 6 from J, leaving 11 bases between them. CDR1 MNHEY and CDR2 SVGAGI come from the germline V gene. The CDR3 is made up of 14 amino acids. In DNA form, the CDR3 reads TGTGCCAGCAGTTACTCGACCGGGGGTCAGACCCAGTACTTC. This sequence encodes CASSYSTGGQTQYF.

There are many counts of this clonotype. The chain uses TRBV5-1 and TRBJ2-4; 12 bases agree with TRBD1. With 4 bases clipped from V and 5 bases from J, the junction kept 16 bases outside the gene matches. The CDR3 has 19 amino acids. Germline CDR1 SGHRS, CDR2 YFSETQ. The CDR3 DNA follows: TGCGCCAGCAGCCCAGAGGGACAGGGGGCTCTCGGGGCCCAAAACATTCAGTACTTC. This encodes CASSPEGQGALGAQNIQYF.

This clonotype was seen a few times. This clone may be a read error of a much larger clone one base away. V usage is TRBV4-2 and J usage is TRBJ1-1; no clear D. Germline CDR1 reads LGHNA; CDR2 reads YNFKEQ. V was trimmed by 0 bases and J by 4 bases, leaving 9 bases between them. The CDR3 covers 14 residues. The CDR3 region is CASSQDPRGTEAFF. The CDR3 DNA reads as TGTGCCAGCAGCCAAGATCCCCGAGGCACTGAAGCTTTCTTT.

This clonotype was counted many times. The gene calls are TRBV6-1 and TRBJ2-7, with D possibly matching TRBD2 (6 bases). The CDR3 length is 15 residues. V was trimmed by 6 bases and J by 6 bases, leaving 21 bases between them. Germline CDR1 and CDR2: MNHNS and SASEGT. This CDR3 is CASRPRRESLSEQYF. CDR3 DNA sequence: TGTGCCAGCAGACCTAGACGGGAGAGCCTATCCGAGCAGTACTTC.

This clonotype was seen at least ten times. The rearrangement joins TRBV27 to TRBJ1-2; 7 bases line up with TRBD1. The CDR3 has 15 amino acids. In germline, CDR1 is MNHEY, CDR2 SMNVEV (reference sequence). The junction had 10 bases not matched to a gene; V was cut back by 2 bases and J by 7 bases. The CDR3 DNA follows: TGTGCCAGCAGTTTAGGGCAGGGGGGACCTGCTGGCTACACCTTC. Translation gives CASSLGQGGPAGYTF.